Listed below are T cell receptor beta chains from one sample, sequenced in a study of CD8+ T cells in alopecia areata. This table comes from immunoSEQ multiplex PCR, and its TCRdb copy is limited to in-frame clones, with some not included. The data contain more than 95,000 clones, around 64% of them singletons. Sequenced material: CD4+ T cells sorted from blood. These receptors all come from a human donor in good health. Each CDR3 is given without its conserved first and last residue. Fields, in order: J gene, V gene, D gene, clone size, CDR3 protein. D genes are given only for firm matches. Only part of the rows carry a size: once, few, many, or a class if the clone is expanded.

j_gene: TRBJ2-7
v_gene: TRBV23-1
d_gene: -
abundance: -
CDR3aa: ASSLAEAYEQY

j_gene: TRBJ1-1
v_gene: TRBV23-1
d_gene: -
abundance: -
CDR3aa: ASSQSGQRVGAF

j_gene: TRBJ1-1
v_gene: TRBV9
d_gene: TRBD1
abundance: once
CDR3aa: ASSVRQGSVNTEAF

j_gene: TRBJ2-2
v_gene: TRBV5-1
d_gene: -
abundance: once
CDR3aa: ASSVGDTGELF

j_gene: TRBJ2-7
v_gene: TRBV5-6
d_gene: TRBD1
abundance: -
CDR3aa: ASSGTGRYEQY

j_gene: TRBJ2-6
v_gene: TRBV9
d_gene: -
abundance: -
CDR3aa: ASSVRGDSGANVLT

j_gene: TRBJ1-1
v_gene: TRBV5-1
d_gene: TRBD1
abundance: -
CDR3aa: ASSVTGTGHTEAF

j_gene: TRBJ2-1
v_gene: TRBV2
d_gene: -
abundance: -
CDR3aa: ASSANNEQF

j_gene: TRBJ1-2
v_gene: TRBV9
d_gene: -
abundance: -
CDR3aa: ASSVGTGGYGYT

j_gene: TRBJ2-2
v_gene: TRBV25-1
d_gene: TRBD1
abundance: -
CDR3aa: ASSEPTGVNTGELF

j_gene: TRBJ2-3
v_gene: TRBV4-2
d_gene: TRBD2
abundance: few
CDR3aa: ASSHRSGTSGTDTQY

j_gene: TRBJ2-4
v_gene: TRBV6-5
d_gene: TRBD1
abundance: once
CDR3aa: ASKPDRAGNIQY

j_gene: TRBJ2-7
v_gene: TRBV6-6
d_gene: -
abundance: -
CDR3aa: ASSYSAGGAYEQY

j_gene: TRBJ2-4
v_gene: TRBV18
d_gene: TRBD1
abundance: few
CDR3aa: ASSPPGRGKNIQY

j_gene: TRBJ1-2
v_gene: TRBV6-5
d_gene: -
abundance: once
CDR3aa: ASKYRATYGYT

j_gene: TRBJ1-6
v_gene: TRBV23-1
d_gene: -
abundance: -
CDR3aa: ASSHLGARIDSPLH

j_gene: TRBJ2-5
v_gene: TRBV4-1
d_gene: -
abundance: -
CDR3aa: ASSSYAGGTNQETQY

j_gene: TRBJ1-1
v_gene: TRBV5-1
d_gene: TRBD1
abundance: -
CDR3aa: ASSTDRANTEAF

j_gene: TRBJ1-2
v_gene: TRBV6-6
d_gene: -
abundance: -
CDR3aa: ASSYSEGNYGYT

j_gene: TRBJ1-5
v_gene: TRBV19
d_gene: -
abundance: -
CDR3aa: ASSMRGPSNQPQH

j_gene: TRBJ2-3
v_gene: TRBV29-1
d_gene: TRBD2
abundance: -
CDR3aa: SVRGVFTDTQY

j_gene: TRBJ2-5
v_gene: TRBV7-9
d_gene: -
abundance: -
CDR3aa: ASSLGVRETQY

j_gene: TRBJ1-5
v_gene: TRBV4-1
d_gene: -
abundance: -
CDR3aa: ASSQESHRDNQPQH

j_gene: TRBJ2-5
v_gene: TRBV9
d_gene: -
abundance: -
CDR3aa: ASSVAAGSPKTQY

j_gene: TRBJ2-7
v_gene: TRBV19
d_gene: TRBD2
abundance: few
CDR3aa: ASSTGGLAVEQY

j_gene: TRBJ2-6
v_gene: TRBV10-2
d_gene: TRBD1
abundance: -
CDR3aa: ASRRGPEGANVLT

j_gene: TRBJ2-1
v_gene: TRBV7-6
d_gene: -
abundance: -
CDR3aa: ASSIEDEQF

j_gene: TRBJ2-1
v_gene: TRBV25-1
d_gene: TRBD1
abundance: -
CDR3aa: ASSEAGTGLNEQF